This note documents a single T cell receptor beta chain sequence. Its target is not known. Primers included in the PCR were 60 Vbeta and 13 Jbeta primers. Repertoires were generated with immunoSEQ multiplex PCR, while TCRdb's copy carries only in-frame clones and drops some. The top ten hold about 12% of the sample, which has roughly 52,000 clones, roughly 53% seen once. Per the germline V gene, CDR1 is PRHDT and CDR2 is FYEKMQ (reference sequence). This CDR3 spans 16 amino acids. Losses at the gene ends were 5 bases for V and 4 bases for J; bases not matched to a gene: 14. These donors, healthy bone marrow donors, were studied. These data originate in a study of cytomegalovirus exposure and HLA in healthy donors. Study results and caveats: Later examination showed HLA-associated TCR beta chains had greater clonal expansion than equally common others.

What was sequenced was PBMCs. The gene calls are TRBV13 and TRBJ2-7, with 7 nucleotides matching TRBD2. The sequence came from a human donor in good health. The CDR3 DNA follows: TGTGCCAGCAGCCGGATAAAACTAGCGATTCAGTACGAGCAGTACTTC. It yields the protein CASSRIKLAIQYEQYF.